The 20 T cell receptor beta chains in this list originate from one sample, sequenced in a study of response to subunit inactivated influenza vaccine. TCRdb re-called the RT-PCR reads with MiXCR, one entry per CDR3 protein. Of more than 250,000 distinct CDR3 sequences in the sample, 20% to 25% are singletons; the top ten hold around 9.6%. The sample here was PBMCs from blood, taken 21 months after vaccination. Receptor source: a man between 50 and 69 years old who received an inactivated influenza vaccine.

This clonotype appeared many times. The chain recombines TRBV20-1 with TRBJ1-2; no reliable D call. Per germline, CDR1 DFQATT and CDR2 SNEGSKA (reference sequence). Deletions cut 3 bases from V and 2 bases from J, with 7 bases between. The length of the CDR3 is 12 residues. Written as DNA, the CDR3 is TGCAGTGCTAGCGAGTTGAACTATGGCTACACCTTC. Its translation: CSASELNYGYTF.

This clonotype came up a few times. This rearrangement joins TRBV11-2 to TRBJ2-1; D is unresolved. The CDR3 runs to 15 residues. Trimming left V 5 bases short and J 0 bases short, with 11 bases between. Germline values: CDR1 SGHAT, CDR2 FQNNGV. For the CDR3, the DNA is TGTGCCAGCAGCACCAGCGTTTACTCCTACAATGAGCAGTTCTTC. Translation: CASSTSVYSYNEQFF. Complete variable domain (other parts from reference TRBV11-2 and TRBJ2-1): EAGVAQSPRYKIIEKRQSVAFWCNPISGHATLYWYQQILGQGPKLLIQFQNNGVVDDSQLPKDRFSAERLKGVDSTLKIQPAKLEDSAVYLCASSTSVYSYNEQFFGPGTRLTVL.

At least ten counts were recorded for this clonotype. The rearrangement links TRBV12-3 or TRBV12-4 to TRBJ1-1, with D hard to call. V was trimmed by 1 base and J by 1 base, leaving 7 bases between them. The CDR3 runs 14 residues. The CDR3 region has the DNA TGTGCCAGCAGTTTAGAGACACCGAACACTGAAGCTTTCTTT. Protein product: CASSLETPNTEAFF.

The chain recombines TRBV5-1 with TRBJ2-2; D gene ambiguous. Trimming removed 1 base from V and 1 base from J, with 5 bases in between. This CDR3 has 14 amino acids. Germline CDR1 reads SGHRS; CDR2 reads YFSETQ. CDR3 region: CASSLSENTGELFF. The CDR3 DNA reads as TGCGCCAGCAGCTTGTCAGAGAACACCGGGGAGCTGTTTTTT.

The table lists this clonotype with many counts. The CDR3 region is CASSLGQSGPEAFF. CDR3 DNA sequence: TGCGCCAGCAGCTTGGGACAGAGTGGCCCTGAAGCTTTCTTT. This rearrangement joins TRBV5-1 to TRBJ1-1, with a weak D call TRBD1 (5 bases). CDR3 length equals 14 residues. The germline V gene encodes CDR1 SGHRS and CDR2 YFSETQ. V gave up 0 bases and J gave up 6 bases, with 12 bases separating them.

The CDR3 sequence: CSARVGVYQETQYF. The CDR3 DNA sequence: TGCAGTGCTAGAGTGGGGGTTTACCAAGAGACCCAGTACTTC. V is TRBV20-1 and J is TRBJ2-5; tentatively, D is TRBD1 or TRBD2 (5 bases each). Trimming stripped 1 base from V and 0 bases from J, with 9 bases between. This CDR3 comprises 14 residues. Germline CDR1 is DFQATT and CDR2 is SNEGSKA (reference sequence).

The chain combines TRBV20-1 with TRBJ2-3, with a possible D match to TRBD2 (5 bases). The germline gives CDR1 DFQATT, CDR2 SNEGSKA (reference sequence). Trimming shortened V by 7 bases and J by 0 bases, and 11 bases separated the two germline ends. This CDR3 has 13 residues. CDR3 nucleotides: TGCAGTGTCTCGAGCGGAAGCACAGATACGCAGTATTTT. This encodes CSVSSGSTDTQYF.

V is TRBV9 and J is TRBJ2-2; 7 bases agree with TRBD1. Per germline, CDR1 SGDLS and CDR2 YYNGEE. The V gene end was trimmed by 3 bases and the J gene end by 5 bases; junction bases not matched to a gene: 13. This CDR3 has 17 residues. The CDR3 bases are TGTGCCAGCAGCGCCGTTCTTGACAGGGTAGTAACCGGGGAGCTGTTTTTT. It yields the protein CASSAVLDRVVTGELFF.

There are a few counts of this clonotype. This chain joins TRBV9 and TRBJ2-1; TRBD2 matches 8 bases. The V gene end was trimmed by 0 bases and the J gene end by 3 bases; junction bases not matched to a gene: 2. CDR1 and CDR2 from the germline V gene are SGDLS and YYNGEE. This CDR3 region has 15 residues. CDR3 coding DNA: TGTGCCAGCAGCGTAGAGAGCGGGGGCTACAATGAGCAGTTCTTC. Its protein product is CASSVESGGYNEQFF.

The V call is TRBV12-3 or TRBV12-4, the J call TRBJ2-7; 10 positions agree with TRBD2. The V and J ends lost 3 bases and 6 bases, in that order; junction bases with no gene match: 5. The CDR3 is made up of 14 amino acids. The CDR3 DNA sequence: TGTGCCAGCAGTTTGCAGCGGGGGGGAAGCGAGCAGTACTTC. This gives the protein CASSLQRGGSEQYF.

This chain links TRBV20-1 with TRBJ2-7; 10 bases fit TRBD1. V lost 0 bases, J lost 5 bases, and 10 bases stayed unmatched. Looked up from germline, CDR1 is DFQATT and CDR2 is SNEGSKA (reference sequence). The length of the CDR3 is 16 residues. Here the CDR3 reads CSARDSGTGEGHEQYF. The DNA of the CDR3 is TGCAGTGCTAGAGATTCCGGGACAGGGGAAGGACACGAGCAGTACTTC.

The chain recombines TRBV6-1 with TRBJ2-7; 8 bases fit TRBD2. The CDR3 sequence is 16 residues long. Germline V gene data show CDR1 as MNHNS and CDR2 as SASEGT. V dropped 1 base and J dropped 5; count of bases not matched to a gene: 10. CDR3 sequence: CASSEGFSAGANEQYF. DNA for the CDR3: TGTGCCAGCAGTGAAGGATTTTCAGCGGGAGCTAACGAGCAGTACTTC.

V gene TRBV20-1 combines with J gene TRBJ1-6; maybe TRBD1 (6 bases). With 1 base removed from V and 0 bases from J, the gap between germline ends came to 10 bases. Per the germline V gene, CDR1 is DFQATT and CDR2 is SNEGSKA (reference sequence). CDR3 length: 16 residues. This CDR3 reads CSARVGGGSYNSPLHF. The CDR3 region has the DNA TGCAGTGCTAGAGTGGGAGGGGGCTCCTATAATTCACCCCTCCACTTT.

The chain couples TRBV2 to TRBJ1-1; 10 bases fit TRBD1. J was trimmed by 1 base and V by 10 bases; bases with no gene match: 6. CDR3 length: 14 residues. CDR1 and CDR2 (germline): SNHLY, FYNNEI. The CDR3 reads CANRQGAGNTEAFF. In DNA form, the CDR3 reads TGTGCCAACAGACAGGGGGCCGGGAACACTGAAGCTTTCTTT.

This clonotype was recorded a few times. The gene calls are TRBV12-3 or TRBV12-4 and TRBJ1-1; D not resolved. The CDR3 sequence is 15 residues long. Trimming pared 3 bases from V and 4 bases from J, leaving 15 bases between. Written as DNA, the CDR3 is TGTGCCAGCAGTTTGTCGGGCGTCAGGACCACTGAAGCTTTCTTT. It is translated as CASSLSGVRTTEAFF.

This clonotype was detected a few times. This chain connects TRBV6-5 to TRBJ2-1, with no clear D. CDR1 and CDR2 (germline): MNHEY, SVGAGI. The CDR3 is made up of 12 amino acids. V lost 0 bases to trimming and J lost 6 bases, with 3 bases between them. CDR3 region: CASSYSANEQFF. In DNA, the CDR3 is TGTGCCAGCAGTTACTCGGCCAATGAGCAGTTCTTC.

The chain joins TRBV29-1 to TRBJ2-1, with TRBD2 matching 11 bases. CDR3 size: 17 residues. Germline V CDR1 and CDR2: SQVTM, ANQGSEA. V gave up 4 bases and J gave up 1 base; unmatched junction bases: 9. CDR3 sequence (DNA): TGCAGCGTTGTAATCAGACTAGCGGGGTTGTCCTACAATGAGCAGTTCTTC. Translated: CSVVIRLAGLSYNEQFF.

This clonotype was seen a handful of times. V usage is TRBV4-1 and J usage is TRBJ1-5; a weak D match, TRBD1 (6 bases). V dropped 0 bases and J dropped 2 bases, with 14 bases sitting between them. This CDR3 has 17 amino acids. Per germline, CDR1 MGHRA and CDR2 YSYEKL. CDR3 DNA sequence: TGCGCCAGCAGCCAAGATCCGGTGGCAGGGGGCAATCAGCCCCAGCATTTT. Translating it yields CASSQDPVAGGNQPQHF.

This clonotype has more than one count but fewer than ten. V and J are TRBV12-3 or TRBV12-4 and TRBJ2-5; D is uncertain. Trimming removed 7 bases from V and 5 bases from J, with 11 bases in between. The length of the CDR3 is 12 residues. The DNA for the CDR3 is TGTGCCAGCACGCGGATGGGCGAGACCCAGTACTTC. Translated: CASTRMGETQYF.

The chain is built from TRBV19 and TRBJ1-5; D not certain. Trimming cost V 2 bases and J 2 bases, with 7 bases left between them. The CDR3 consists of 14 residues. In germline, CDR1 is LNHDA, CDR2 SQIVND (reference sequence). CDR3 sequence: CASSILVGNQPQHF. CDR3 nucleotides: TGTGCCAGTAGTATATTGGTGGGCAATCAGCCCCAGCATTTT.